Sequencing of this T cell receptor beta chain was carried out in a study of T cells in Graves' hyperthyroidism and ophthalmopathy. This clonotype appeared many times. Authors of the study amplified TCR beta CDR3 regions from RNA transcripts. In the first-round RT-PCR of the TCR CDR3, the HTBI primer set was used. TCRdb re-analysed the multiplex PCR reads in MiXCR, keeping a single row per CDR3 protein. The repertoire includes 540,000 or so distinct CDR3 sequences, roughly 46% of them detected once, and around 20% sits in the top ten. The CDR3 loop spans 15 amino acids. V dropped 4 bases and J dropped 4; count of bases not matched to a gene: 8. Germline CDR1 SGHRS, CDR2 YFSETQ.

Sequencing used peripheral blood or thyroid tissue (not recorded which). This TCR derives from an adult woman with Graves' disease, either hyperthyroidism or ophthalmopathy (not recorded which). The gene calls are TRBV5-1 and TRBJ2-5; TRBD1 agrees at 9 bases. This chain's CDR3 is CASSPGTGNTETQYF. The CDR3 DNA follows: TGCGCCAGCAGCCCCGGGACAGGGAATACAGAGACCCAGTACTTC.